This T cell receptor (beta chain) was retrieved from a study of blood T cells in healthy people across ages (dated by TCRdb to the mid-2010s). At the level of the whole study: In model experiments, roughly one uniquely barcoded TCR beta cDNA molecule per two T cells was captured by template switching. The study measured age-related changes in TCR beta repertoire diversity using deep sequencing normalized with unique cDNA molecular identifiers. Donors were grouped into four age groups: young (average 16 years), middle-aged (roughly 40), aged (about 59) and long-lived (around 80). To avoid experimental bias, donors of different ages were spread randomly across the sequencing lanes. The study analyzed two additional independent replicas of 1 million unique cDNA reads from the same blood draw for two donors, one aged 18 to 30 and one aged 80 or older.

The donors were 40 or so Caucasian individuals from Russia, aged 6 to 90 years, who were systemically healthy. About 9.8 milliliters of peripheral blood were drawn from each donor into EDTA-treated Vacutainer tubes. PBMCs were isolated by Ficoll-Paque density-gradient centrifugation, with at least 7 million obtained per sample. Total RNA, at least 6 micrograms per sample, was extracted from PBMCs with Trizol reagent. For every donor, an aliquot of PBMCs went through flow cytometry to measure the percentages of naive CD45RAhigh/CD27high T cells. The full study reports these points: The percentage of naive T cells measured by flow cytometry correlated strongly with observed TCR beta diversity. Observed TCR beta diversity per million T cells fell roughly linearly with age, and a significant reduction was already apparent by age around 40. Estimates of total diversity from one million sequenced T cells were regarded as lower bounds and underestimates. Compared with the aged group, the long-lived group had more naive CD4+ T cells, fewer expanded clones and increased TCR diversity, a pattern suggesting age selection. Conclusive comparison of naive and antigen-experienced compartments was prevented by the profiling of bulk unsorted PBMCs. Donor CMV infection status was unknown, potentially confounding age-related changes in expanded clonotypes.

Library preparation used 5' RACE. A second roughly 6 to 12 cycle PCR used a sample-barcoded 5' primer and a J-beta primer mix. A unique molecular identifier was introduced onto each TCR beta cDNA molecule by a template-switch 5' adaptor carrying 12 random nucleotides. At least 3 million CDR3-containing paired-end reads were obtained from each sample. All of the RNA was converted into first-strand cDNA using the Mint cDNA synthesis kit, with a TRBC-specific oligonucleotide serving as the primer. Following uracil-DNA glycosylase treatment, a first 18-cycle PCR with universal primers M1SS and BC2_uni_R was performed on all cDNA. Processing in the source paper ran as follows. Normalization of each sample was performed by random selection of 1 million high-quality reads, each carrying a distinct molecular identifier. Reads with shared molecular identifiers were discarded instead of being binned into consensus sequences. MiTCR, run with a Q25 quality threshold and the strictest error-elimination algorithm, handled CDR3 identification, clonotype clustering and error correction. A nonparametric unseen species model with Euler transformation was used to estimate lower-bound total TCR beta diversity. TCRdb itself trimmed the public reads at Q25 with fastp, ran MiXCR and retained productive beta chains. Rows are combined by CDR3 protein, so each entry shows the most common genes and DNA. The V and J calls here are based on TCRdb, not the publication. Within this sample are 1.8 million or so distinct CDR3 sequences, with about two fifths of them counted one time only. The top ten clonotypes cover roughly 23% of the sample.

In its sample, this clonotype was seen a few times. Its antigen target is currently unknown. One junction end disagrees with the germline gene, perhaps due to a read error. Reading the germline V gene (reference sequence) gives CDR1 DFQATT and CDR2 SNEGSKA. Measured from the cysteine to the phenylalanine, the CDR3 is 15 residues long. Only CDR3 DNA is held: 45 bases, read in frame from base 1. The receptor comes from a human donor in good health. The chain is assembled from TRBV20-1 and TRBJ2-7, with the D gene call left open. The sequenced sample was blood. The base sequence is TGTAGTGCTAGAGATTCTTCTAGAAGCTCCTACGAGCAGTACTTC. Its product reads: CSARDSSRSSYEQYF.